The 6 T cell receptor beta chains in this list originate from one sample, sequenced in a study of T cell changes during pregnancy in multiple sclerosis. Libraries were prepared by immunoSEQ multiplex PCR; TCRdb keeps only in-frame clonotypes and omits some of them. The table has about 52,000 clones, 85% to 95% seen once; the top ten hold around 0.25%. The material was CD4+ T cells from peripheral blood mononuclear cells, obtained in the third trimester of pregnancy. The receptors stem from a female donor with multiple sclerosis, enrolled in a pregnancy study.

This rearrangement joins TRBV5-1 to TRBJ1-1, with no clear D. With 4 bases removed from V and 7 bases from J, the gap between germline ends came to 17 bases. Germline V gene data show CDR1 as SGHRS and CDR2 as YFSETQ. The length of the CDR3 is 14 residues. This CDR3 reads CASSRMDPSGEAFF. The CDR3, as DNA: TGCGCCAGCAGCCGAATGGACCCCAGCGGTGAAGCTTTCTTT.

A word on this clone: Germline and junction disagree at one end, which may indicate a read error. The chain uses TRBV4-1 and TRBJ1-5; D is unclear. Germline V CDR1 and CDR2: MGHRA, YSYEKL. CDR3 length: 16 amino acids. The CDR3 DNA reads TGCGCCAGCAGCCCGCGACGGTCGGATAGCAATCAGCTCCAGCATTTT. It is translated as CASSPRRSDSNQLQHF.

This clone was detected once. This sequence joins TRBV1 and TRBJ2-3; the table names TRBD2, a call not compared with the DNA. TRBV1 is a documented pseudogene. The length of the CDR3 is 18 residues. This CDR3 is CTSSQDHSAGLNTDTQYF. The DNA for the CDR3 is TGCACCAGCAGCCAAGATCACTCCGCGGGGTTAAACACAGATACGCAGTATTTT.

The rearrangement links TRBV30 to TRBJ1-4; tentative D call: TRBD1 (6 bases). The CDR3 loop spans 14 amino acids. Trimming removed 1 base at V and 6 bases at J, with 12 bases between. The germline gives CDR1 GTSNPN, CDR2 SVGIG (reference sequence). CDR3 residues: CAWSEGGPYEKLFF. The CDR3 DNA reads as TGTGCCTGGAGTGAGGGGGGGCCCTATGAAAAACTGTTTTTT.

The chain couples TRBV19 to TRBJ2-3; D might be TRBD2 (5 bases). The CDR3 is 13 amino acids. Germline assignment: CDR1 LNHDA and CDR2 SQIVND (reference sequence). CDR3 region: CATGLSGTDTQYF. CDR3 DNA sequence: TGTGCTACGGGGTTGAGTGGCACAGATACGCAGTATTTT. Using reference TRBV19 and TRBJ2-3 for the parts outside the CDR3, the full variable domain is DGGITQSPKYLFRKEGQNVTLSCEQNLNHDAMYWYRQDPGQGLRLIYYSQIVNDFQKGDIAEGYSVSREKKESFPLTVTSAQKNPTAFYLCATGLSGTDTQYFGPGTRLTVL.

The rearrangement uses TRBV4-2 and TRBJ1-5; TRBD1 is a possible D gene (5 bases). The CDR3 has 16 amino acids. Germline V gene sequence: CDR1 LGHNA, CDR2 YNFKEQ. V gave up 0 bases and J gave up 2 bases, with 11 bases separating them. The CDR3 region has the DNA TGTGCCAGCAGCCAAGATGTGGCGGGGGGCAATCAGCCCCAGCATTTT. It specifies CASSQDVAGGNQPQHF.